A single sample gave rise to the 28 T cell receptor beta chains below, sequenced in a study of blood T cell repertoires in COVID-19. The data were produced by immunoSEQ multiplex PCR, yet TCRdb's version contains in-frame clones alone and is incomplete. The sample holds 85,000 to 110,000 clones; roughly 88% are singletons and the top ten take around 3.5%. Material: peripheral blood. The source of these receptors is a human donor in a cohort sampled during active COVID-19.

The chain links TRBV27 to TRBJ1-1; D call uncertain. The CDR3 contains 17 residues. CDR1 and CDR2 from the germline V gene are MNHEY and SMNVEV (reference sequence). Trimming shortened V by 6 bases and J by 4 bases, and 24 bases separated the two germline ends. The CDR3 nucleotides read TGTGCCAGCAGCCCTTTCAACCCCCGGGTGGGGAGCACTGAAGCTTTCTTT. It codes for CASSPFNPRVGSTEAFF.

The chain combines TRBV27 with TRBJ2-7, with TRBD1 matching over 7 bases. Per the germline V gene, CDR1 is MNHEY and CDR2 is SMNVEV (reference sequence). The V and J ends lost 8 bases and 4 bases, in that order; junction bases with no gene match: 14. The length of the CDR3 is 15 residues. Here the CDR3 DNA reads TGTGCCAGCCGCACCTACAGGGGTCCAGCTTACGAGCAGTACTTC. This codes for CASRTYRGPAYEQYF.

The chain couples TRBV27 to TRBJ2-7; weak D call: TRBD1 (6 bases). CDR3 length equals 15 residues. V gave up 3 bases and J gave up 0 bases, with 12 bases separating them. Germline V gene sequence: CDR1 MNHEY, CDR2 SMNVEV (reference sequence). CDR3 DNA: TGTGCCAGCAGTTTGATAGGGGGTATCTCCTACGAGCAGTACTTC. Protein product: CASSLIGGISYEQYF.

This clone was seen once. The V and J genes are TRBV19 and TRBJ1-6; 7 bases match TRBD1. This CDR3 is built from 13 residues. In germline, CDR1 is LNHDA, CDR2 SQIVND (reference sequence). The ends lost 7 bases at V and 10 bases at J; junction bases unmatched: 7. CDR3: CASKMTGQSPLHF. CDR3 nucleotides: TGTGCCAGTAAGATGACAGGGCAGTCACCCCTCCACTTT.

This clone was detected only once. This chain joins TRBV7-9 and TRBJ2-7; 11 nucleotides align to TRBD2. Germline CDR1 reads SEHNR; CDR2 reads FQNEAQ (reference sequence). The CDR3 has 16 amino acids. The trim removed 2 bases at V and 3 bases at J, leaving 6 bases unmatched. Written as DNA, the CDR3 is TGTGCCAGCAGCTTACGGGCGACTAGCGGGGTCTACGAGCAGTACTTC. Residues: CASSLRATSGVYEQYF.

The chain has TRBV4-3 and TRBJ1-1, with no clear D. CDR1 is LGHNA, CDR2 YSLEER, per germline. The CDR3 is 14 residues long. Deletions cut 0 bases from V and 3 bases from J, with 8 bases between. The CDR3 loop reads CASSQDPRDTEAFF. CDR3 DNA: TGCGCCAGCAGCCAAGACCCCCGGGACACTGAAGCTTTCTTT.

The chain joins TRBV5-1 to TRBJ2-3, with D possibly matching TRBD2 (7 bases). This CDR3 has 14 residues. The germline gives CDR1 SGHRS, CDR2 YFSETQ. V was shortened by 5 bases and J by 2 bases, with 12 bases between the two germline ends. The CDR3 DNA sequence: TGCGCCAGCAGTGGGGGGGCTGCCACAGATACGCAGTATTTT. Translated, it gives CASSGGAATDTQYF.

The V gene is TRBV7-8, the J gene TRBJ2-3, with a weak D call TRBD2 (5 bases). V was clipped by 3 bases and J by 3 bases, with 13 bases between them. The CDR3 is made up of 15 amino acids. Germline CDR1 is SGHVS and CDR2 is FQNEAQ. CDR3 bases: TGTGCCAGCAGCTTCCCTAGAGGGCCGACAGATACGCAGTATTTT. Its protein product is CASSFPRGPTDTQYF. Variable domain in full (rest from reference TRBV7-8 and TRBJ2-3): GAGVSQSPRYKVAKRGQDVALRCDPISGHVSLFWYQQALGQGPEFLTYFQNEAQLDKSGLPSDRFFAERPEGSVSTLKIQRTQQEDSAVYLCASSFPRGPTDTQYFGPGTRLTVL.

The genes are TRBV18 and TRBJ1-1; TRBD1 might be the D (6 bases). V dropped 3 bases and J dropped 0 bases, with 11 bases sitting between them. The CDR3 loop spans 15 amino acids. Germline loops: CDR1 KGHSH, CDR2 LQKENI. CDR3 loop: CASSPTTGMNTEAFF. For the CDR3, the DNA is TGTGCCAGCTCACCGACGACAGGCATGAACACTGAAGCTTTCTTT.

The gene calls are TRBV28 and TRBJ1-5; D gene unclear. This CDR3 has 13 residues. V lost 6 bases and J lost 3, with 9 bases in between. Germline V gene sequence: CDR1 MDHEN, CDR2 SYDVKM. Written as DNA, the CDR3 is TGTGCCAGCAGCTTCCTGTACAATCAGCCCCAGCATTTT. Its protein product is CASSFLYNQPQHF.

The chain links TRBV5-1 to TRBJ1-3; D perhaps matches TRBD1 (6 bases). The CDR3 is 13 amino acids. The germline gives CDR1 SGHRS, CDR2 YFSETQ. Trimming took 6 bases from V and 0 from J, leaving 7 bases between them. CDR3 sequence: CASTRGSGNTIYF. The CDR3 nucleotides read TGCGCCAGCACCAGGGGCTCTGGAAACACCATATATTTT.

This clone has more than one count but fewer than ten. The rearrangement joins TRBV10-3 to TRBJ2-7, with 8 bases lining up with TRBD2. V was pared by 2 bases and J by 6 bases, with 12 bases of the junction left unmatched. Germline V gene lookup returns CDR1 ENHRY and CDR2 SYGVKD. There are 16 residues in the CDR3. The CDR3 reads CAISEEGSGSLGEQYF. The CDR3 DNA is TGTGCCATCAGTGAGGAGGGGAGCGGGAGTCTCGGCGAGCAGTACTTC.

V and J are TRBV9 and TRBJ1-4; maybe TRBD1 (6 bases). CDR1 and CDR2 (germline): SGDLS, YYNGEE. V shed 3 bases and J shed 4 bases, with 10 bases lying between them. The CDR3 has 14 amino acids. CDR3 in amino acids: CASSATGINEKLFF. The CDR3 nucleotides are TGTGCCAGCAGCGCTACAGGGATTAATGAAAAACTGTTTTTT.

This rearrangement joins TRBV21-1 to TRBJ1-1; TRBD1 was called by the table and not checked on the DNA. TRBV21-1 is a pseudogene locus. The CDR3 has 14 residues. The CDR3 region has the DNA TGTGCCAGCAGCGCACAGGGGGAAGTCACTGAAGCTTTCTTT. Residues: CASSAQGEVTEAFF.

The rearrangement uses TRBV29-1 and TRBJ2-5, with TRBD2 as a possible D gene (6 bases). Germline values: CDR1 SQVTM, CDR2 ANQGSEA. V lost 4 bases and J lost 0, with 9 bases in between. CDR3 length equals 13 residues. The CDR3 bases are TGCAGCGTTGGGTGGGGGGACCAAGAGACCCAGTACTTC. This encodes CSVGWGDQETQYF.

The chain links TRBV5-6 to TRBJ1-2; 7 bases agree with TRBD1. Germline CDR1 reads SGHDT; CDR2 reads YYEEEE. V shed 4 bases, J shed 2 bases, and the junction held 2 bases outside the gene matches. CDR3 length: 13 residues. CDR3 loop: CASSPRGNYGYTF. The CDR3 DNA is TGTGCCAGCAGCCCCAGGGGGAACTATGGCTACACCTTC.

The CDR3 loop is CATQSGGRGTDTQYF. The CDR3 DNA is TGTGCCACCCAGAGCGGGGGCCGAGGGACAGATACGCAGTATTTT. This rearrangement joins TRBV6-6 to TRBJ2-3; 8 positions match TRBD2. The CDR3 length is 15 residues. Germline assignment: CDR1 MNHNY and CDR2 SVGAGI (reference sequence). V was clipped by 10 bases and J by 3 bases; unmatched bases: 12.

The chain employs TRBV30 and TRBJ2-1, with TRBD2 matching 9 bases. V lost 4 bases, J lost 4 bases, and 11 bases stayed unmatched. The germline V gene has CDR1 GTSNPN and CDR2 SVGIG (reference sequence). This CDR3 is 16 amino acids long. The CDR3 reads CAWTKSAGGPYNEQFF. The CDR3 DNA is TGTGCCTGGACCAAATCAGCGGGAGGCCCTTACAATGAGCAGTTCTTC.

V usage is TRBV6-5 and J usage is TRBJ1-2; the match to TRBD1 covers 9 bases. The CDR3 extends over 13 amino acids. CDR1 and CDR2 (germline): MNHEY, SVGAGI. The V segment lost 5 bases and the J segment 7 bases; nucleotides outside the gene matches: 5. CDR3 loop: CASSPGTGTGYTF. CDR3 nucleotides: TGTGCCAGCAGTCCCGGGACAGGGACTGGCTACACCTTC.

The rearrangement links TRBV30 to TRBJ2-5, with 8 nucleotides matching TRBD2. J gave up 0 bases and V 1 base, and 4 bases lay outside the gene matches. The CDR3 consists of 15 residues. Germline CDR1 is GTSNPN and CDR2 is SVGIG (reference sequence). This CDR3 reads CAWSGLAGYQETQYF. The CDR3 DNA reads TGTGCCTGGAGTGGGTTAGCGGGGTACCAAGAGACCCAGTACTTC.

The sample holds one count of this clone. V gene TRBV14 combines with J gene TRBJ2-5, with a tentative D call TRBD2 (5 bases). CDR1 and CDR2 from the germline V gene are SGHDN and FVKESK. The ends were cut back, 0 bases at V and 5 bases at J, with 10 bases in the middle. This CDR3 spans 14 amino acids. The CDR3 DNA sequence: TGTGCCAGCAGCCAAGAAGGAGGATGGGAGACCCAGTACTTC. It encodes CASSQEGGWETQYF.

The rearrangement links TRBV7-2 to TRBJ2-2, with unresolved D. CDR1 is SGHTA, CDR2 FQGNSA, per germline. Trimming took 4 bases from V and 3 from J, leaving 6 bases between them. The CDR3 runs to 13 residues. The CDR3 is CASSYRYTGELFF. The CDR3 bases are TGTGCCAGCAGCTACAGATACACCGGGGAGCTGTTTTTT.

The CDR3 DNA reads as TGTGCCAGCAGCTTCTACCGGACAGGGGCGGACACAGATACGCAGTATTTT. Translated: CASSFYRTGADTDTQYF. The chain uses TRBV5-6 and TRBJ2-3; 9 nucleotides line up with TRBD1. In germline, CDR1 is SGHDT, CDR2 YYEEEE. The CDR3 is 17 amino acids. Germline trimming cut 2 bases from V and 2 bases from J; bases unmatched to any gene: 9. Supplemented by reference TRBV5-6 and TRBJ2-3, the full variable domain reads DAGVTQSPTHLIKTRGQQVTLRCSPKSGHDTVSWYQQALGQGPQFIFQYYEEEERQRGNFPDRFSGHQFPNYSSELNVNALLLGDSALYLCASSFYRTGADTDTQYFGPGTRLTVL.

The chain joins TRBV27 to TRBJ1-5; TRBD1 might be the D (6 bases). V lost 5 bases and J lost 0, with 11 bases in between. This CDR3 spans 15 amino acids. Germline V gene data show CDR1 as MNHEY and CDR2 as SMNVEV (reference sequence). The CDR3 here is CASSRKGVSNQPQHF. In DNA form, the CDR3 reads TGTGCCAGCAGTCGGAAGGGGGTTAGCAATCAGCCCCAGCATTTT.

This sequence joins TRBV20-1 and TRBJ1-4; 8 bases match TRBD1. V was pared by 6 bases and J by 10 bases, with 4 bases of the junction left unmatched. The CDR3 spans 11 residues. Germline assignment: CDR1 DFQATT and CDR2 SNEGSKA (reference sequence). CDR3: CSAATGVKLFF. CDR3 nucleotide sequence: TGCAGTGCGGCGACAGGGGTAAAACTGTTTTTT.

The chain uses TRBV24-1 and TRBJ2-1, with D maybe TRBD2 (5 bases). The CDR3 is made up of 14 amino acids. In germline, CDR1 is KGHDR, CDR2 SFDVKD. The V gene lost 6 bases and the J gene lost 0 bases, with 8 bases spanning the gap. The CDR3 sequence is CATSIGSSYNEQFF. The CDR3 nucleotides are TGTGCCACCAGTATTGGGAGCTCCTACAATGAGCAGTTCTTC.

The chain couples TRBV6-5 to TRBJ2-7, with TRBD1 identical over 9 bases. Germline lookup yields CDR1 MNHEY and CDR2 SVGAGI. V was clipped by 6 bases and J by 9 bases; unmatched bases: 15. The CDR3 runs 15 residues. In DNA form, the CDR3 reads TGTGCCAGCAGCGTAGGGGGACAGGGATACGTGGTGCAGTACTTC. It encodes CASSVGGQGYVVQYF.

The CDR3 spells CASSLRVEGRNYGYTF. CDR3 nucleotide sequence: TGTGCCAGCTCACTTCGTGTAGAGGGCCGAAACTATGGCTACACCTTC. V is TRBV18 and J is TRBJ1-2; D ambiguous. The CDR3 length is 16 residues. V was pared by 4 bases and J by 2 bases, with 17 bases between. The germline V gene has CDR1 KGHSH and CDR2 LQKENI.